One TCR beta chain is described in this entry. This record comes from a study of blood T cell repertoires in COVID-19. Study-level background: Both acute and convalescent COVID-19 samples were obtained from the United States, Italy and Spain.

V lost 5 bases, J lost 7 bases, and 17 bases lay in between. The length of the CDR3 is 14 residues. Germline loops: CDR1 LGHDT, CDR2 YNNKEL (reference sequence). In the original workflow: How many nucleated cells were present was estimated from reference gene primer amplification. Sequenced by immunoSEQ multiplex PCR; TCRdb stores in-frame clones only, minus some. V, J and clone size are taken as reported in that table, and D and trimming were inferred from the DNA itself. The table shows around 250,000 clones, with 86% occurring only once. The source material was peripheral blood. The V call is TRBV3-1 (or the pseudogene TRBV3-2), the J call TRBJ1-2, with a possible D match to TRBD1 (5 bases). This sequence was found in a man aged 40-49 years with active or convalescent COVID-19. CDR3 loop: CASSYSSGRGGYTF. In nucleotides, the CDR3 is TGTGCCAGCAGCTACTCGTCGGGGCGGGGTGGCTACACCTTC.